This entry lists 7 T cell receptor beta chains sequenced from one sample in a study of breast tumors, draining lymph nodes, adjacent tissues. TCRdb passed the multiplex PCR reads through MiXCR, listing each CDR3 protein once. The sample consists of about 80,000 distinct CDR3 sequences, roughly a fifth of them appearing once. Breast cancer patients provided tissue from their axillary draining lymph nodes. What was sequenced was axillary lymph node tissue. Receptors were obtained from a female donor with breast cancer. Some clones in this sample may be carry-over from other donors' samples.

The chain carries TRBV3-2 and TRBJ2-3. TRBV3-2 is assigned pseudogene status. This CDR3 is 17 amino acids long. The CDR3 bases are TGTGCCAGCAGCCAAGATCTTGGCAGGGTCGGCACAGATACGCAGTATTTT. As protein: CASSQDLGRVGTDTQYF.

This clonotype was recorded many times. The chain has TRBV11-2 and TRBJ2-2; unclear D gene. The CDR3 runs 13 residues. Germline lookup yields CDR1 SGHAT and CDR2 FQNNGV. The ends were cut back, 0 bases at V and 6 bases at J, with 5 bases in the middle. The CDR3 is CASSLEGSGELFF. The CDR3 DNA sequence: TGTGCCAGCAGCTTAGAAGGCTCCGGGGAGCTGTTTTTT.

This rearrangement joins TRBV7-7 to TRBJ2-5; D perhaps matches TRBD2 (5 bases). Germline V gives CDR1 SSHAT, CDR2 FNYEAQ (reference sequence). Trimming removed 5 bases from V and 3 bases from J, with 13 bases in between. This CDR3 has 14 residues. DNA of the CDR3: TGTGCCAGCAGCCAATCGGGGAATAAAGAGACCCAGTACTTC. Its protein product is CASSQSGNKETQYF.

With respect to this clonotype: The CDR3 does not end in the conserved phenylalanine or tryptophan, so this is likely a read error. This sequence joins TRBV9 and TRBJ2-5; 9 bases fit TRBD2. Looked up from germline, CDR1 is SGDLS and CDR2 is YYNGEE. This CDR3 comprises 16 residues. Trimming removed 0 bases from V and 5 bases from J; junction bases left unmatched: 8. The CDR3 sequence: CASSVEASGIRETQYL. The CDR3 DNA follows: TGTGCCAGCAGCGTAGAAGCTAGCGGGATCCGGGAGACCCAGTACCTC.

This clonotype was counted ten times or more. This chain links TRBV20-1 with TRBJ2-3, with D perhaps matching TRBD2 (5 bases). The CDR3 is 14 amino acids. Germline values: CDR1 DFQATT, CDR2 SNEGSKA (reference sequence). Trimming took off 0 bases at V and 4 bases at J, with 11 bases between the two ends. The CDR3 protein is CSARDQGRSDTQYF. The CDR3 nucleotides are TGCAGTGCTAGAGATCAAGGGAGATCAGATACGCAGTATTTT.

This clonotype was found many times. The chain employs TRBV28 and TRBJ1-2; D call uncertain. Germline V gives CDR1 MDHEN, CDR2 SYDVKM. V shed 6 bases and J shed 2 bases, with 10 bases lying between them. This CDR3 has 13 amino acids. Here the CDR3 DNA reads TGTGCCAGCAGGACCGGACGGAACTATGGCTACACCTTC. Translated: CASRTGRNYGYTF.

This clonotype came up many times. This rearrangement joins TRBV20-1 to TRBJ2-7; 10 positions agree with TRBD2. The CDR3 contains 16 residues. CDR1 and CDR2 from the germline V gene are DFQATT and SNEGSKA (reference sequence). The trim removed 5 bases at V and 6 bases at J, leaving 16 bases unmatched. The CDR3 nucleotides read TGCAGTGCTTACGACCCCCGAGCGGGAGGGCCGCTCGAGCAGTACTTC. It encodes CSAYDPRAGGPLEQYF.